The 22 T cell receptor beta chains reported below all come from one sample, sequenced in a study of blood T cell repertoires in COVID-19. The repertoire was sequenced with immunoSEQ multiplex PCR; TCRdb's copy has only in-frame clones and lacks some. The table shows approximately 250,000 clones, with approximately 82% occurring only once. Sequencing input: peripheral blood. All receptors derive from a man in his 60s who had recovered from COVID-19.

The chain has TRBV4-1 and TRBJ1-4; tentatively, D is TRBD1 (5 bases). The length of the CDR3 is 15 residues. V gave up 5 bases and J gave up 3 bases, with 13 bases separating them. Germline CDR1 MGHRA, CDR2 YSYEKL. CDR3 protein: CASSVTRVANEKLFF. CDR3 DNA: TGCGCCAGCAGCGTTACCAGGGTGGCTAATGAAAAACTGTTTTTT.

The chain joins TRBV25-1 to TRBJ1-2, with a possible D match to TRBD1 (6 bases). The CDR3 sequence is 15 residues long. The germline gives CDR1 MGHDK, CDR2 SYGVNS. The V end was cut by 6 bases, the J end by 4 bases, with 18 bases between. In DNA form, the CDR3 reads TGTGCCAGCAGCCCGCCCACAGGGCAGATCTATGGCTACACCTTC. Protein product: CASSPPTGQIYGYTF.

The J gene is TRBJ2-5, the V gene TRBV5-4, with 7 bases identical to TRBD1. Germline V gene data show CDR1 as SGHNT and CDR2 as YYREEE (reference sequence). V shed 0 bases and J 2 bases; nucleotides not matched to a gene: 4. This CDR3 region has 15 residues. The CDR3 is CASSLAGQQQETQYF. As DNA, the CDR3 is TGTGCCAGCAGCTTGGCGGGACAGCAGCAAGAGACCCAGTACTTC.

The CDR3 DNA reads TGTGCCAGTAGTACCCCCGGGATCCAGAACACTGAAGCTTTCTTT. Translation gives CASSTPGIQNTEAFF. The chain uses TRBV19 and TRBJ1-1; D not certain. V lost 4 bases to trimming and J lost 1 base, with 13 bases between them. CDR1 is LNHDA and CDR2 is SQIVND in the germline V gene (reference sequence). This CDR3 has 15 residues.

The table lists this clone with a few counts. The rearrangement joins TRBV19 to TRBJ1-1, with D hard to call. Looked up from germline, CDR1 is LNHDA and CDR2 is SQIVND (reference sequence). Trimming removed 0 bases at V and 3 bases at J, with 11 bases between. CDR3 length: 15 residues. CDR3 loop: CASSIDGESDTEAFF. The DNA for the CDR3 is TGTGCCAGTAGTATAGACGGGGAAAGTGACACTGAAGCTTTCTTT.

V and J are TRBV2 and TRBJ1-5, with a weak D call TRBD1 (5 bases). There are 15 residues in the CDR3. CDR1 is SNHLY and CDR2 is FYNNEI in the germline V gene. V dropped 3 bases and J dropped 4 bases, with 13 bases sitting between them. CDR3 DNA sequence: TGTGCCAGCAGTGAGACTAGGACACCAAATCAGCCCCAGCATTTT. Encoded protein: CASSETRTPNQPQHF. Together with reference TRBV2 and TRBJ1-5, the CDR3 gives the full variable domain: EPEVTQTPSHQVTQMGQEVILRCVPISNHLYFYWYRQILGQKVEFLVSFYNNEISEKSEIFDDQFSVERPDGSNFTLKIRSTKLEDSAMYFCASSETRTPNQPQHFGDGTRLSIL.

This chain connects TRBV3-1 (or the pseudogene TRBV3-2) to TRBJ2-2, with 8 bases identical to TRBD1. CDR1 is LGHDT, CDR2 YNNKEL, per germline (reference sequence). This CDR3 has 19 residues. J gave up 1 base and V 0 bases, and 10 bases lay outside the gene matches. The CDR3 loop reads CASSQDPRDRRGNTGELFF. The CDR3 bases are TGTGCCAGCAGCCAAGACCCCCGGGACAGGCGAGGGAACACCGGGGAGCTGTTTTTT.

This chain joins TRBV29-1 and TRBJ2-7; 10 bases map to TRBD2. V was pared by 7 bases and J by 3 bases, with 3 bases of the junction left unmatched. CDR1 is SQVTM, CDR2 ANQGSEA, per germline. The CDR3 covers 12 residues. For the CDR3, the DNA is TGCAGCGGGAGGACTAGCGGCTACGAGCAGTACTTC. It encodes CSGRTSGYEQYF.

This chain joins TRBV4-1 and TRBJ2-3; TRBD2 agrees at 13 bases. Germline loops: CDR1 MGHRA, CDR2 YSYEKL. The V gene end was trimmed by 4 bases and the J gene end by 3 bases; junction bases not matched to a gene: 13. The CDR3 is made up of 19 amino acids. CDR3 nucleotide sequence: TGCGCCAGCAGCCGCGATCCAGGCACTAGCGGGAGGGCGACAGATACGCAGTATTTT. It codes for CASSRDPGTSGRATDTQYF.

The J gene is TRBJ1-3, the V gene TRBV5-6, with 7 bases identical to TRBD1. The CDR3 loop spans 15 amino acids. In germline, CDR1 is SGHDT, CDR2 YYEEEE. V was pared by 4 bases and J by 4 bases, with 8 bases of the junction left unmatched. DNA for the CDR3: TGTGCCAGCAGCAGAAGACAGGGTGTGGGAAACACCATATATTTT. Its translation is CASSRRQGVGNTIYF.

V usage is TRBV11-2 and J usage is TRBJ2-3; 9 bases align to TRBD1. CDR3 length equals 16 residues. Germline CDR1 is SGHAT and CDR2 is FQNNGV. V was clipped by 3 bases and J by 0 bases; unmatched bases: 4. The CDR3 DNA reads as TGTGCCAGCAGCTTGGGGACAGGGACTAGCACAGATACGCAGTATTTT. This sequence encodes CASSLGTGTSTDTQYF.

V gene TRBV9 combines with J gene TRBJ2-5; D is undetermined. CDR3 length equals 13 residues. Trimming pared 4 bases from V and 0 bases from J, leaving 7 bases between. CDR1 and CDR2 (germline): SGDLS, YYNGEE. Here the CDR3 reads CASSPGNQETQYF. The CDR3 DNA reads as TGTGCCAGCAGCCCCGGTAACCAAGAGACCCAGTACTTC.

The gene calls are TRBV24-1 and TRBJ2-3, with TRBD1 matching over 9 bases. This CDR3 contains 14 residues. V trimming: 4 bases; J trimming: 4 bases; junction bases outside the gene matches: 2. The germline V gene encodes CDR1 KGHDR and CDR2 SFDVKD. In DNA, the CDR3 is TGTGCCACCAGTGACACAGGGGGCGCAGATACGCAGTATTTT. Amino acid sequence: CATSDTGGADTQYF.

V and J are TRBV2 and TRBJ1-4, with D hard to call. V dropped 9 bases and J dropped 4 bases, with 12 bases sitting between them. The germline V gene encodes CDR1 SNHLY and CDR2 FYNNEI. This CDR3 is 13 amino acids long. The CDR3: CASTYTNNEKLFF. In DNA, the CDR3 is TGTGCCAGTACATACACCAATAATGAAAAACTGTTTTTT.

The chain uses TRBV5-1 and TRBJ1-1, with 9 bases fitting TRBD1. With V trimmed by 2 bases and J by 3 bases, 5 bases remained unmatched. This CDR3 spans 15 amino acids. CDR1 is SGHRS, CDR2 YFSETQ, per germline. CDR3 nucleotide sequence: TGCGCCAGCAGCTTAGGACAGGGGCGTCACACTGAAGCTTTCTTT. Translation gives CASSLGQGRHTEAFF.

The V and J genes are TRBV5-1 and TRBJ1-1; D uncertain. Germline V gene sequence: CDR1 SGHRS, CDR2 YFSETQ. CDR3 size: 15 residues. Trimming pared 4 bases from V and 1 base from J, leaving 14 bases between. The CDR3 is CASSMTGSPNTEAFF. The CDR3, as DNA: TGCGCCAGCAGCATGACGGGATCCCCGAACACTGAAGCTTTCTTT.

Concerning this clone: The junction differs from germline at one of its ends, possibly a read error. V gene TRBV7-7 combines with J gene TRBJ2-5; possible D gene TRBD1, 5 bases. In germline, CDR1 is SSHAT, CDR2 FNYEAQ (reference sequence). CDR3 size: 16 residues. Here the CDR3 reads CASSLASGPAGGTQYF. The CDR3 region has the DNA TGTGCTAGCAGCTTAGCTTCAGGGCCTGCCGGTGGGACCCAGTACTTC. Full variable domain (missing parts from reference TRBV7-7 and TRBJ2-5): GAGVSQSPRYKVTKRGQDVTLRCDPISSHATLYWYQQALGQGPEFLTYFNYEAQPDKSGLPSDRFSAERPEGSISTLTIQRTEQRDSAMYRCASSLASGPAGGTQYFGPGTRLLVL.

J is TRBJ2-1 and V is TRBV6-2 or TRBV6-3, with 12 bases lining up with TRBD2. Germline V gives CDR1 MNHEY, CDR2 SVGEGT. The J segment lost 4 bases and the V segment lost 6 bases, leaving 4 bases of the junction unmatched. The CDR3 extends over 15 amino acids. The CDR3 loop reads CASSKLAGGYNEQFF. The CDR3 coding sequence is TGTGCCAGCAGCAAACTAGCGGGGGGTTACAATGAGCAGTTCTTC.

This chain links TRBV7-2 with TRBJ1-4; TRBD1 aligns across 7 bases. V trimming: 5 bases; J trimming: 7 bases; junction bases outside the gene matches: 4. This CDR3 contains 13 residues. Germline V gene lookup returns CDR1 SGHTA and CDR2 FQGNSA. Written as DNA, the CDR3 is TGTGCCAGCAGCCGGGACAGATCTGAAAAACTGTTTTTT. Protein sequence: CASSRDRSEKLFF.

The chain is built from TRBV12-3 or TRBV12-4 and TRBJ1-5; D is unresolved. CDR3 length: 13 amino acids. Trimming pared 8 bases from V and 1 base from J, leaving 9 bases between. CDR3 nucleotides: TGTGCCAGCCGGGAGTTCAGCAATCAGCCCCAGCATTTT. Protein sequence: CASREFSNQPQHF.

The J gene is TRBJ2-7, the V gene TRBV6-1, with D possibly being TRBD1 (6 bases). V gave up 1 base and J gave up 5 bases, with 12 bases separating them. The CDR3 has 14 amino acids. Germline loops: CDR1 MNHNS, CDR2 SASEGT. CDR3 sequence (DNA): TGTGCCAGCAGTGAAGTGTACAGGGCACACGAGCAGTACTTC. Translated, it gives CASSEVYRAHEQYF.

This chain uses TRBV30 with TRBJ2-3; D perhaps matches TRBD2 (6 bases). V shed 1 base and J shed 2 bases, with 16 bases lying between them. Germline CDR1 is GTSNPN and CDR2 is SVGIG (reference sequence). This CDR3 has 16 amino acids. CDR3 nucleotides: TGTGCCTGGAGTGAAGGACTACAAGGGTACACAGATACGCAGTATTTT. Translated, it gives CAWSEGLQGYTDTQYF.